Below, 9 T cell receptor beta chains from the same sample are listed, as sequenced in a study of shared clonotypes between healthy human individuals. The protocol was immunoSEQ multiplex PCR, while the TCRdb copy is restricted to in-frame clones and leaves out a portion. The sample records 800,000 or so clones, 96% being singletons. Terminally differentiated effector memory CD45RA+ cells were excluded by CCR7 positive selection of CD45RO-negative cells. Sequencing used naive CD8+ T cells sorted from blood. These receptors were obtained from a man younger than 40 in good health.

This chain joins TRBV25-1 and TRBJ2-7; the D gene is possibly TRBD1 (5 bases). V lost 0 bases and J lost 5, with 11 bases in between. Per the germline V gene, CDR1 is MGHDK and CDR2 is SYGVNS. This CDR3 has 14 residues. The CDR3 coding sequence is TGTGCCAGCAGTGAATATTCAGGGATAAACGAGCAGTACTTC. As protein: CASSEYSGINEQYF.

The chain carries TRBV19 and TRBJ1-1; D remains unclear. V was trimmed by 10 bases and J by 14 bases, leaving 20 bases between them. The CDR3 loop spans 11 amino acids. Germline V gene lookup returns CDR1 LNHDA and CDR2 SQIVND (reference sequence). The CDR3 region has the DNA TGTGCCATCTGGACCCCCGAGAAGTCGTTCTTT. It translates to CAIWTPEKSFF.

The V call is TRBV13, the J call TRBJ2-7; D remains ambiguous. Germline CDR1 reads PRHDT; CDR2 reads FYEKMQ (reference sequence). This CDR3 spans 14 amino acids. Trimming removed 5 bases at V and 2 bases at J, with 13 bases between. CDR3 coding DNA: TGTGCCAGCAGCCCAGGATCACAGCCCTACGAGCAGTACTTC. Protein product: CASSPGSQPYEQYF.

The chain links TRBV7-7 to TRBJ2-5, with TRBD1 as a possible D gene (6 bases). Trimming took 5 bases from V and 5 from J, leaving 12 bases between them. CDR1 is SSHAT, CDR2 FNYEAQ, per germline (reference sequence). The CDR3 runs 13 residues. CDR3 DNA sequence: TGTGCCAGCAGCGAGGGACATCAGGAGACCCAGTACTTC. Its protein is CASSEGHQETQYF.

The V call is TRBV4-1, the J call TRBJ2-1, with 11 bases matching TRBD2. V was pared by 4 bases and J by 8 bases, with 16 bases of the junction left unmatched. The CDR3 loop spans 18 amino acids. Germline V CDR1 and CDR2: MGHRA, YSYEKL. For the CDR3, the DNA is TGCGCCAGCAGCCCCTGGATTAGCGGGAGGGCCTTACTTCATGAGCAGTTCTTC. It codes for CASSPWISGRALLHEQFF.

This clone was seen a single time. The gene calls are TRBV7-2 and TRBJ2-5; 8 bases line up with TRBD2. Per the germline V gene, CDR1 is SGHTA and CDR2 is FQGNSA. J was trimmed by 5 bases and V by 5 bases; bases with no gene match: 10. The CDR3 is 15 amino acids. CDR3 DNA: TGTGCCAGCAGCCCGGCCAGCGGGAGACCGGAGACCCAGTACTTC. It codes for CASSPASGRPETQYF.

The CDR3 sequence: CASSLWVAGAGDTQYF. The CDR3 DNA reads as TGTGCCAGCAGCTTGTGGGTAGCGGGAGCTGGAGATACGCAGTATTTT. V and J are TRBV7-2 and TRBJ2-3; 9 nucleotides agree with TRBD2. The CDR3 has 16 amino acids. CDR1 is SGHTA, CDR2 FQGNSA, per germline. Unmatched junction bases numbered 9, after V lost 3 bases and J lost 5 bases. Full variable domain (rest looked up from reference TRBV7-2 and TRBJ2-3): GAGVSQSPSNKVTEKGKDVELRCDPISGHTALYWYRQSLGQGLEFLIYFQGNSAPDKSGLPSDRFSAERTGGSVSTLTIQRTQQEDSAVYLCASSLWVAGAGDTQYFGPGTRLTVL.

V gene TRBV19 combines with J gene TRBJ2-7; weak D call: TRBD1 (5 bases). The CDR3 length is 13 residues. The germline gives CDR1 LNHDA, CDR2 SQIVND (reference sequence). The germline V and J ends were trimmed by 8 bases and 0 bases, with 11 bases remaining between them. The DNA of the CDR3 is TGTGCCAGTGGTGCAGGGTTCTCCTACGAGCAGTACTTC. Its protein is CASGAGFSYEQYF.

This rearrangement joins TRBV11-2 to TRBJ2-1; D unclear. V lost 2 bases and J 8 bases, leaving 10 bases between the germline ends. This CDR3 spans 13 amino acids. Germline V gives CDR1 SGHAT, CDR2 FQNNGV. The CDR3 is CASSLSLADEQFF. The CDR3 bases are TGTGCCAGCAGCTTAAGTTTGGCCGATGAGCAGTTCTTC. Full variable domain (rest looked up from reference TRBV11-2 and TRBJ2-1): EAGVAQSPRYKIIEKRQSVAFWCNPISGHATLYWYQQILGQGPKLLIQFQNNGVVDDSQLPKDRFSAERLKGVDSTLKIQPAKLEDSAVYLCASSLSLADEQFFGPGTRLTVL.